Described below is a single T cell receptor (beta chain) sequence and its context. The antigen it recognizes is unknown. Within one base of it there is no much larger clone, and no base qualities were kept. The data were obtained in a study of blood T cell repertoires in COVID-19 (dated by TCRdb to about 2020). About the full investigation: Samples from collaborators originated in the United States, Italy and Spain and spanned both the acute and convalescent phases of COVID-19. The material from the prospective study consisted of cDNA or gDNA derived from T cells, B-cell-depleted T cells, or PBMCs. Deeply sampled blood TCRbeta repertoires from subjects exposed to, actively infected with, or recovered from COVID-19 were included in the dataset. The repertoires were made available in a free public database intended to serve as a resource for research on the immune response to SARS-CoV-2. Samples came from the ongoing ImmuneRACE study (first 160 participants) plus 1,254 subjects from 6 global collaborators. Nearly every sample came with metadata listing a de-identified subject ID, COVID-19 status, age in years and sex. HLA class I and class II types, where available, came from metadata supplied by the sample provider rather than from assay-based typing. The study at large found these results: How much clinical and demographic metadata was included differed by source and by participant, and the metadata was provided uncurated.

Counted from cysteine to phenylalanine, this CDR3 has 16 amino acids. Here the CDR3 DNA is all that survives: 48 bases in frame from base 1. Deletion took 3 bases off V and 1 base off J, with a span of 15 bases between the germline ends. Via the germline V gene (reference sequence), CDR1 is LGHDT and CDR2 YNNKEL. TCRbeta CDR3 regions were amplified from genomic DNA using the immunoSEQ Assay, a bias-controlled multiplex PCR. For the original study's pipeline: The number of nucleated cells in each sample was estimated by amplification of reference gene primers within the assay. Sequence reads were collapsed and filtered to measure the absolute abundance of every unique TCRbeta CDR3 rearrangement. For each sample, productive Simpson clonality was calculated as the square root of Simpson's diversity index across productive rearrangements. TCRdb holds this immuneACCESS table with in-frame rearrangements only. Some clones are missing; in checked studies, unresolved V genes explain under half, and the rest has no known cause. V and J calls plus clone size are reproduced from that table; the DNA served to infer D and trimming. This sample holds some 380,000 clones; approximately 91% were observed only once. In total, the top ten clones hold roughly 2% of the sample.

Participants in the prospective study were aged about 18 to 89 years, lived in 20 to 25 United States geographic areas, and enrolled through a virtual design. In the prospective study, participants were assigned to cohorts based on the clinical history participants reported in a screening survey and a study questionnaire. In the prospective study, mobile phlebotomists collected whole blood, serum and a nasopharyngeal or oropharyngeal swab from each participant. Participants in the prospective study had the option to provide additional blood draws and questionnaires over an approximately 2-month period. Blood samples from the prospective study were shipped frozen or at room temperature prior to DNA extraction.

The receptor was isolated from a woman in her thirties or forties with acute COVID-19. The chain couples TRBV3-1 (or the pseudogene TRBV3-2) to TRBJ1-2, with a tentative D gene TRBD1 over 6 matching bases. Sequencing was carried out using PBMCs or T cells enriched from blood (not recorded which). The DNA sequence is TGTGCCAGCAGCCAGAGGGACAAAGGGCATAACTATGGCTACACCTTC. It codes for CASSQRDKGHNYGYTF.